The 4 T cell receptor beta chains below all came from one sample that was sequenced in a study of cytomegalovirus exposure and HLA in healthy donors. The PCR used 60 Vbeta and 13 Jbeta primers. Sequencing was performed with immunoSEQ multiplex PCR; in TCRdb, only in-frame clones are kept and a portion is missing. The repertoire holds about 170,000 clones, with less than 90% as singletons. Sequencing was carried out using PBMCs. The receptors come from a woman aged 45-65 years in good health and CMV-seropositive.

The chain uses TRBV5-4 and TRBJ1-2; D is unclear. The ends were cut back, 1 base at V and 4 bases at J, with 11 bases in the middle. The CDR3 has 14 residues. Germline V gives CDR1 SGHNT, CDR2 YYREEE (reference sequence). As DNA, the CDR3 is TGTGCCAGCAGCTTGAGGTACAGCCTCTATGGCTACACCTTC. Its translation: CASSLRYSLYGYTF. Looking up the rest from reference TRBV5-4 and TRBJ1-2 gives the full variable domain: ETGVTQSPTHLIKTRGQQVTLRCSSQSGHNTVSWYQQALGQGPQFIFQYYREEENGRGNFPPRFSGLQFPNYSSELNVNALELDDSALYLCASSLRYSLYGYTFGSGTRLTVV.

In DNA, the CDR3 is TGCGCCAGCAGGGAGGCTGCGTCCTACAATGAGCAGTTCTTC. Its protein product is CASREAASYNEQFF. The chain recombines TRBV5-1 with TRBJ2-1; TRBD2 is a possible D gene (5 bases). The germline V and J ends were trimmed by 5 bases and 1 base, with 10 bases remaining between them. The CDR3 contains 14 residues. CDR1 is SGHRS, CDR2 YFSETQ, per germline.

The chain is built from TRBV7-9 and TRBJ1-2, with TRBD1 matching 9 bases. The CDR3 runs to 17 residues. CDR1 and CDR2 from the germline V gene are SEHNR and FQNEAQ (reference sequence). Trimming at V came to 1 base and at J to 6 bases, leaving 12 bases not matched to a gene. The CDR3 loop is CASSLGTDRDRAHGYTF. The CDR3 bases are TGTGCCAGCAGCTTAGGGACTGACCGGGACAGGGCTCATGGCTACACCTTC.

The V and J genes are TRBV5-5 and TRBJ1-3; tentatively, D is TRBD1 (5 bases). Trimming removed 9 bases from V and 3 bases from J, with 10 bases in between. Germline-derived CDR1 and CDR2 are SGHKS and YYEKEE (reference sequence). The CDR3 has 12 amino acids. The CDR3 DNA follows: TGTGCCACAGGGTTTAGTGGAAACACCATATATTTT. Amino acid sequence: CATGFSGNTIYF.